These T cell receptor beta chains were read from a single sample in a study of PD-L1 blockade in urothelial cancer. Assay used: immunoSEQ multiplex PCR; TCRdb lists only in-frame clones, some missing. Among 53,000 or so clones listed, 88% were seen once. This sample comprised PBMCs, obtained around atezolizumab (anti-PD-L1) treatment. All receptors derive from a man between 60 and 75 years old with urothelial cancer. Each CDR3 is given with its conserved first and last residue. The D gene is left open where the match is weak. Clone size is not always given. Where it is, it says once, few, many or a class for expanded clones.

TRBV2	NA	TRBD2	TRBJ2-2	TGTGCCAGCAGGGGGACTAGCGCACGCGGGGAGCTGTTTTTT	CASRGTSARGELFF
TRBV10-3	NA	TRBD1	TRBJ1-1	TGTGCCATCAGACGGACAGGGGATGGGGAGACTGAAGCTTTCTTT	CAIRRTGDGETEAFF
TRBV6-1	NA	TRBD2	TRBJ2-1	TGTGCCAGCAGTTGGAGCGGGGACGCTGAGCAGTTCTTC	CASSWSGDAEQFF
TRBV5-5	NA	NA	TRBJ2-3	TGTGCCAGCAACCAACAGGGATTCACAGATACGCAGTATTTT	CASNQQGFTDTQYF
TRBV2	NA	TRBD1	TRBJ1-1	TGTGCCAGCAGTTCAACAGGGGGCGGGAACACTGAAGCTTTCTTT	CASSSTGGGNTEAFF
TRBV6-5	NA	TRBD1	TRBJ2-1	TGTGCCAGCAGCCTCTTGGACAGGGTCGGGAATGAGCAGTTCTTC	CASSLLDRVGNEQFF
TRBV9	NA	NA	TRBJ2-5	TGTGCCAGCAGCGTCGCTCCCGGACTACAAGAGACCCAGTACTTC	CASSVAPGLQETQYF
TRBV4-1	NA	NA	TRBJ1-3	TGCGCCAGCAGCCAAGAGGACTGGGTGGATGGAAACACCATATATTTT	CASSQEDWVDGNTIYF
TRBV6-4	NA	TRBD2	TRBJ2-1	TGTGCCAGCAGTGCCGAATGGACTAGCGGCAAGGATGAGCAGTTCTTC	CASSAEWTSGKDEQFF
TRBV6-4	NA	NA	TRBJ1-5	TGTGCCAGCAGTCCTGAAAGCGGTCAGCCCCAGCATTTT	CASSPESGQPQHF
TRBV18	NA	NA	TRBJ2-7	TGTGCCAGCTCACCGGGGCAGGGGGGCGCCTACGAGCAGTACTTC	CASSPGQGGAYEQYF
TRBV5-1	NA	TRBD1	TRBJ1-2	TGCGCCAGCAGCTATTACTTGGGACAGGGGAATGGCTACACCTTC	CASSYYLGQGNGYTF
TRBV28	NA	TRBD2	TRBJ2-7	TGTGCCAGCAGTTTTCGGACTAGCGGAATCTACGAGCAGTACTTC	CASSFRTSGIYEQYF
TRBV13	NA	TRBD1	TRBJ2-7	TGTGCCAGCAGCTTAGCCTTTGGGACAGCCGCCTACGAGCAGTACTTC	CASSLAFGTAAYEQYF
TRBV30	NA	TRBD1	TRBJ1-1	TGTGCCTGGAGAGAAACAGGGGTAAACACTGAAGCTTTCTTT	CAWRETGVNTEAFF
TRBV27	NA	NA	TRBJ2-1	TGTGCCAGCAGTTCCTATGGGGGGAGCACCTACAATGAGCAGTTCTTC	CASSSYGGSTYNEQFF
TRBV27	NA	TRBD1	TRBJ1-2	TGTGCCAGCAGTCTAGGTGGTTTCGACAGGGTGAATGGCTACACCTTC	CASSLGGFDRVNGYTF
TRBV19	NA	NA	TRBJ1-3	TGTGCCAGTAGCCCCAGCTCTGGAAACACCATATATTTT	CASSPSSGNTIYF
TRBV9	NA	NA	TRBJ2-5	TGTGCCAGCAGCGTACTGGGGGGACAAGAGACCCAGTACTTC	CASSVLGGQETQYF
TRBV20-1	NA	NA	TRBJ2-5	TGCAGTGCTAGAGCGGGAGAGACCCAGTACTTC	CSARAGETQYF
TRBV6-4	few	NA	TRBJ2-7	TGTGCCAGCATAGGGCAGGGCCACGAGCAGTACTTC	CASIGQGHEQYF
TRBV4-2	NA	TRBD2	TRBJ2-1	TGTGCCAGCAGCCAAGACTGGCGGGGGGACAATGAGCAGTTCTTC	CASSQDWRGDNEQFF
TRBV5-4	NA	NA	TRBJ2-5	TGTGCCAGCAGCGGACGCAGGGACCAAGAGACCCAGTACTTC	CASSGRRDQETQYF
TRBV5-1	NA	TRBD1	TRBJ2-6	TGCGCCAGCAGCTTGCAGGGGGCGCCGGGGGCCAACGTCCTGACTTTC	CASSLQGAPGANVLTF
TRBV6-6	NA	TRBD2	TRBJ2-2	TGTGCCAGCATACACTCGGGGGGGGAGGCCGGGGAGCTGTTTTTT	CASIHSGGEAGELFF
TRBV28	NA	TRBD1	TRBJ1-2	TGTGCCAGCAGTCGTCAGGGGGTCTATGGCTACACCTTC	CASSRQGVYGYTF
TRBV6-5	NA	NA	TRBJ2-5	TGTGCCAGCAGAAGAGCCCGGGCCGGGAAAGAGACCCAGTACTTC	CASRRARAGKETQYF
TRBV28	NA	TRBD2	TRBJ2-7	TGTGCCAGCAGACCCGGGACTACTTACGAGCAGTACTTC	CASRPGTTYEQYF
TRBV5-1	NA	TRBD1	TRBJ2-6	TGCGCCAGCAGCTTGCTACCGGGGACAGGGGTCGGGGCCAACGTCCTGACTTTC	CASSLLPGTGVGANVLTF
TRBV7-9	NA	TRBD2	TRBJ2-1	TGTGCCAGCAGCGTAACTAGCGGGACTAACAATGAGCAGTTCTTC	CASSVTSGTNNEQFF
TRBV7-2	NA	NA	TRBJ2-1	TGTGCCAGCAGCTCAAGAGGGACTTCGCGGCATGAGCAGTTCTTC	CASSSRGTSRHEQFF
TRBV25-1	NA	NA	TRBJ2-5	TGTGCCAGCAGCCTCCTGAATGGGGCGAGGGAGACCCAGTACTTC	CASSLLNGARETQYF
TRBV7-2	few	NA	TRBJ2-5	TGTGCCAGCAGCTTATATCCCGGGCGGGGAGAGACCCAGTACTTC	CASSLYPGRGETQYF
TRBV6-1	NA	NA	TRBJ1-5	TGTGCCAGCAGTGAACAGAATAGCAATCAGCCCCAGCATTTT	CASSEQNSNQPQHF
TRBV27	NA	TRBD1	TRBJ1-2	TGTGCCAGCAGAATCACCGGGACAGGGGGCGTCTACACCTTC	CASRITGTGGVYTF
TRBV10-1	once	TRBD1	TRBJ2-1	TGCGCCAGCAGTGAAAGAAAAAGTGGGACAGCTTACAATGAGCAGTTCTTC	CASSERKSGTAYNEQFF
TRBV5-6	NA	NA	TRBJ1-5	TGTGCCAGCAGCTTGTGGGCCGAAGGGGCCCAGCATTTT	CASSLWAEGAQHF
TRBV7-3	NA	TRBD2	TRBJ2-7	TGTGCCAGCAGCCCGTTAGCGGGGGGCTACGAGCAGTACTTC	CASSPLAGGYEQYF
TRBV12-5	few	NA	TRBJ1-1	TGTGCTAGTGATAAACCGGGACTGGTGAACACTGAAGCTTTCTTT	CASDKPGLVNTEAFF
TRBV19	NA	NA	TRBJ2-7	TGTGCCAGTAGTCCGACAGGAGACTACGAGCAGTACTTC	CASSPTGDYEQYF
TRBV6-1	NA	NA	TRBJ1-5	TGTGCCAGCAGTATCAGTACAAATCAGCCCCAGCATTTT	CASSISTNQPQHF
TRBV30	NA	TRBD1	TRBJ2-5	TGTGCCTGGAGTGAGGGGGCCGGAGAGACCCAGTACTTC	CAWSEGAGETQYF
TRBV6-1	NA	TRBD2	TRBJ2-3	TGTGCCAGCAGACCCCTAGCGGGAGGCGTAGATACGCAGTATTTT	CASRPLAGGVDTQYF
TRBV5-1	NA	TRBD2	TRBJ2-3	TGCGCCAGCAGCTTGCACCTTACTAGCGGAATCGCAGATACGCAGTATTTT	CASSLHLTSGIADTQYF
TRBV18	NA	NA	TRBJ1-1	TGTGCCAGCTCCCGGGACACAGTAACAATGAACACTGAAGCTTTCTTT	CASSRDTVTMNTEAFF
TRBV5-6	once	TRBD1	TRBJ1-1	TGTGCCAGCAGCTTACAGGGGGCAGTCACTGAAGCTTTCTTT	CASSLQGAVTEAFF
TRBV30	NA	NA	TRBJ1-2	TGTGCCTGGAGTGGTCGGCGGGGCTACACCTTC	CAWSGRRGYTF
TRBV4-2	once	TRBD2	TRBJ2-5	TGTGCCAGCAGCCAAGACCCAGTCCCCACCAGATTTAGCGGGGAAAAAGAGACCCAGTACTTC	CASSQDPVPTRFSGEKETQYF
TRBV19	NA	NA	TRBJ2-7	TGTGCCAGTAGTATTAGGACAGACCCCTACGAGCAGTACTTC	CASSIRTDPYEQYF
TRBV4-1	NA	TRBD2	TRBJ2-7	TGCGCCAGCAGCCAAGGGTCGGGCGGGGGGAGCTCCTACGAGCAGTACTTC	CASSQGSGGGSSYEQYF
TRBV6-5	NA	TRBD1	TRBJ2-1	TGTGCCAGCAGTTACGGACAGGGTGTGAATGAGCAGTTCTTC	CASSYGQGVNEQFF
TRBV18	NA	TRBD2	TRBJ2-7	TGTGCCAGCTCAGACGACGGGGGGTTTTTCTACGAGCAGTACTTC	CASSDDGGFFYEQYF
TRBV7-3	NA	TRBD1	TRBJ1-4	TGTGCCAGCAGCTTAGGCGGACAGGGAAATGAAAAACTGTTTTTT	CASSLGGQGNEKLFF
TRBV21-1	NA	NA	TRBJ1-6	TGTGCCAGCAGCAAAGACGGTAAACCCTATAATTCACCCCTCCACTTT	CASSKDGKPYNSPLHF
TRBV7-6	NA	TRBD1	TRBJ1-1	TGTGCCAGCAGCCTGGGACAGATGAACACTGAAGCTTTCTTT	CASSLGQMNTEAFF
TRBV15	once	TRBD1	TRBJ2-3	TGTGCCACCAGCAGGTCTGGGACAGGGGGCTATACGCAGTATTTT	CATSRSGTGGYTQYF